A single sample is the source of the 30 T cell receptor beta chains below, sequenced in a study of blood T cell repertoires in COVID-19. TCRdb's copy holds only in-frame clones and misses some; the assay was immunoSEQ multiplex PCR. The data contain 150,000 or so clones, approximately 74% of them singletons. The sample was peripheral blood. The origin of the receptors is a woman aged 80 or over with acute or convalescent COVID-19.

This sequence joins TRBV5-1 and TRBJ2-2, with 7 positions matching TRBD2. There are 14 residues in the CDR3. Trimming removed 4 bases from V and 2 bases from J; junction bases left unmatched: 2. CDR1 is SGHRS, CDR2 YFSETQ, per germline. The CDR3 protein is CASSRDYNTGELFF. The CDR3 coding sequence is TGCGCCAGCAGCCGGGACTATAACACCGGGGAGCTGTTTTTT.

The chain is built from TRBV4-1 and TRBJ2-1; D remains ambiguous. The CDR3 has 13 residues. The V end lost 0 bases, the J end lost 3 bases, and 3 bases lay between the germline ends. CDR1 is MGHRA and CDR2 is YSYEKL in the germline V gene. CDR3: CASSQESYNEQFF. The CDR3 nucleotides are TGCGCCAGCAGCCAAGAGAGCTACAATGAGCAGTTCTTC.

This chain links TRBV7-9 with TRBJ2-7; D is unclear. The CDR3 has 13 amino acids. Germline V gene lookup returns CDR1 SEHNR and CDR2 FQNEAQ (reference sequence). V gave up 1 base and J gave up 7 bases, with 11 bases separating them. The DNA for the CDR3 is TGTGCCAGCAGCTTAGATGGTTGGCGGGAGCAGTACTTC. The encoded protein is CASSLDGWREQYF. Full variable domain (rest looked up from reference TRBV7-9 and TRBJ2-7): DTGVSQNPRHKITKRGQNVTFRCDPISEHNRLYWYRQTLGQGPEFLTYFQNEAQLEKSRLLSDRFSAERPKGSFSTLEIQRTEQGDSAMYLCASSLDGWREQYFGPGTRLTVT.

The rearrangement joins TRBV20-1 to TRBJ2-7; D may be TRBD1 (6 bases). CDR1 is DFQATT, CDR2 SNEGSKA, per germline (reference sequence). V was pared by 3 bases and J by 1 base, with 28 bases between. There are 19 residues in the CDR3. The CDR3, as DNA: TGCAGTGCTAGTTTTCGGGCAGTAGCGCTAGGACAGTTTTCCTACGAGCAGTACTTC. The encoded protein is CSASFRAVALGQFSYEQYF.

This clone has a count of ten or more. J is TRBJ2-7 and V is TRBV4-1; possible D gene TRBD2, 6 bases. The CDR3 is 15 residues long. In germline, CDR1 is MGHRA, CDR2 YSYEKL. V shed 6 bases and J shed 1 base, with 16 bases lying between them. DNA of the CDR3: TGCGCCAGCAGTCAAAGTCTAGCGTATTCCTACGAGCAGTACTTC. This encodes CASSQSLAYSYEQYF.

The chain couples TRBV19 to TRBJ1-1; D uncertain. In germline, CDR1 is LNHDA, CDR2 SQIVND (reference sequence). This CDR3 is 15 amino acids long. V lost 1 base and J lost 4, with 13 bases in between. The CDR3 is CASSIVGRLGTEAFF. The CDR3 DNA reads as TGTGCCAGTAGTATAGTTGGGAGACTGGGCACTGAAGCTTTCTTT.

This clone was found a few times. CDR3 nucleotide sequence: TGCGCCAGCAGCTGGGCCATGGAGGACACTGAAGCTTTCTTT. This sequence encodes CASSWAMEDTEAFF. V and J are TRBV5-1 and TRBJ1-1; D is unresolved. V dropped 3 bases and J dropped 3 bases, with 12 bases sitting between them. This CDR3 comprises 14 residues. Germline CDR1 SGHRS, CDR2 YFSETQ.

The chain recombines TRBV28 with TRBJ2-3; TRBD2 matches 11 bases. The V gene's germline CDR1 is MDHEN and CDR2 SYDVKM. The CDR3 is 19 amino acids. V lost 2 bases and J lost 0; bases outside the gene matches: 10. CDR3 amino acids: CASSLTPGLAVTSTDTQYF. The CDR3 nucleotides read TGTGCCAGCAGTTTAACTCCGGGACTAGCGGTGACTAGCACAGATACGCAGTATTTT. Combining the CDR3 with reference TRBV28 and TRBJ2-3 gives the whole variable domain DVKVTQSSRYLVKRTGEKVFLECVQDMDHENMFWYRQDPGLGLRLIYFSYDVKMKEKGDIPEGYSVSREKKERFSLILESASTNQTSMYLCASSLTPGLAVTSTDTQYFGPGTRLTVL.

The rearrangement joins TRBV29-1 to TRBJ1-4; D remains ambiguous. V was trimmed by 5 bases and J by 5 bases, leaving 12 bases between them. The CDR3 consists of 13 residues. Germline V gene sequence: CDR1 SQVTM, CDR2 ANQGSEA. The CDR3 region is CSVTGPGNEKLFF. CDR3 coding DNA: TGCAGCGTTACCGGGCCGGGGAATGAAAAACTGTTTTTT.

The V gene is TRBV12-3 or TRBV12-4, the J gene TRBJ1-1; the D is unclear. The CDR3 runs to 13 residues. The V end was cut by 3 bases, the J end by 4 bases, with 9 bases between. This CDR3 is CASSFDIVTEAFF. The CDR3 coding sequence is TGTGCCAGCAGTTTTGACATAGTCACTGAAGCTTTCTTT.

The chain is built from TRBV5-1 and TRBJ2-6, with a tentative D call TRBD2 (5 bases). V lost 0 bases and J lost 3, with 7 bases in between. CDR3 length: 15 amino acids. The germline V gene has CDR1 SGHRS and CDR2 YFSETQ. CDR3 sequence (DNA): TGCGCCAGCAGCTTGGGAGGGTATGGGGCCAACGTCCTGACTTTC. Translating gives CASSLGGYGANVLTF.

V and J are TRBV10-2 and TRBJ1-1, with unresolved D. Germline V gene sequence: CDR1 WSHSY, CDR2 SAAADI. This CDR3 comprises 12 residues. The ends were cut back, 7 bases at V and 2 bases at J, with 8 bases in the middle. The CDR3 reads CASNPGNTEAFF. CDR3 DNA sequence: TGCGCCAGCAACCCGGGAAACACTGAAGCTTTCTTT.

The chain combines TRBV10-3 with TRBJ2-3, with 7 bases aligning to TRBD2. Germline assignment: CDR1 ENHRY and CDR2 SYGVKD. This CDR3 is 15 amino acids long. The V segment lost 6 bases and the J segment 5 bases; nucleotides outside the gene matches: 11. The CDR3 protein is CAIRREAGALDTQYF. The CDR3 bases are TGTGCCATCAGACGTGAGGCGGGAGCCCTAGATACGCAGTATTTT.

The J gene is TRBJ2-2, the V gene TRBV6-2 or TRBV6-3; 8 bases agree with TRBD2. The junction had 10 bases not matched to a gene; V was cut back by 6 bases and J by 4 bases. The CDR3 sequence is 16 residues long. Per germline, CDR1 MNHEY and CDR2 SVGEGT. CDR3 residues: CASSPGGAGSTGELFF. DNA for the CDR3: TGTGCCAGCAGCCCCGGGGGGGCGGGTAGCACCGGGGAGCTGTTTTTT.

This clone was seen once. The chain recombines TRBV30 with TRBJ2-3; D perhaps matches TRBD2 (6 bases). The CDR3 totals 14 residues. Germline lookup yields CDR1 GTSNPN and CDR2 SVGIG (reference sequence). Trimming removed 4 bases from V and 3 bases from J, with 14 bases in between. The CDR3 DNA follows: TGTGCCTGGAATCGGGATGGGGGGACAGATACGCAGTATTTT. It yields the protein CAWNRDGGTDTQYF.

This chain connects TRBV12-3 or TRBV12-4 to TRBJ2-1; D is uncertain. Trimming removed 8 bases at V and 0 bases at J, with 8 bases between. CDR3 size: 13 residues. The CDR3 sequence is CASSPISYNEQFF. In DNA, the CDR3 is TGTGCCAGCTCCCCAATCTCCTACAATGAGCAGTTCTTC.

The gene calls are TRBV4-2 and TRBJ2-2; 10 bases align to TRBD2. Germline assignment: CDR1 LGHNA and CDR2 YNFKEQ. Unmatched junction bases numbered 14, after V lost 4 bases and J lost 6 bases. The CDR3 has 18 residues. The CDR3 is CASSPQAGGPRVSGELFF. CDR3 nucleotides: TGTGCCAGCAGCCCTCAAGCGGGAGGGCCGAGGGTATCCGGGGAGCTGTTTTTT.

The chain joins TRBV5-4 to TRBJ2-1, with D unclear. The CDR3 sequence is 15 residues long. The V gene's germline CDR1 is SGHNT and CDR2 YYREEE (reference sequence). Trimming removed 2 bases at V and 1 base at J, with 10 bases between. CDR3 residues: CASSFSSTSYNEQFF. The CDR3 DNA follows: TGTGCCAGCAGCTTTTCCTCCACATCCTACAATGAGCAGTTCTTC.

The chain recombines TRBV6-1 with TRBJ1-1; D is perhaps TRBD1 (6 bases). Germline values: CDR1 MNHNS, CDR2 SASEGT. The CDR3 sequence is 16 residues long. Between the trimmed V and J ends, which lost 1 base and 0 bases, there was a span of 12 bases. CDR3 protein: CASSEVGQSMNTEAFF. As DNA, the CDR3 is TGTGCCAGCAGTGAAGTAGGACAGAGTATGAACACTGAAGCTTTCTTT.

This sequence joins TRBV15 and TRBJ1-1; TRBD1 agrees at 7 bases. Germline CDR1 reads LNHNV; CDR2 reads YYDKDF (reference sequence). The J segment lost 1 base and the V segment lost 5 bases, leaving 10 bases of the junction unmatched. This CDR3 has 16 amino acids. CDR3 bases: TGTGCCACCAGCTACCCGGGACAGCGATCGAACACTGAAGCTTTCTTT. It yields the protein CATSYPGQRSNTEAFF.

The chain couples TRBV2 to TRBJ1-6; no definite D call. Germline V gene sequence: CDR1 SNHLY, CDR2 FYNNEI. The CDR3 is 16 amino acids. The V end was cut by 1 base, the J end by 5 bases, with 12 bases between. DNA of the CDR3: TGTGCCAGCAGTGAAGACAGCACCTTAAATAATTCACCCCTCCACTTT. It encodes CASSEDSTLNNSPLHF. The variable domain in full, with the rest retrieved from reference TRBV2 and TRBJ1-6, is EPEVTQTPSHQVTQMGQEVILRCVPISNHLYFYWYRQILGQKVEFLVSFYNNEISEKSEIFDDQFSVERPDGSNFTLKIRSTKLEDSAMYFCASSEDSTLNNSPLHFGNGTRLTVT.

The chain couples TRBV6-5 to TRBJ2-7, with 7 bases identical to TRBD2. V lost 8 bases, J lost 0 bases, and 10 bases stayed unmatched. The CDR3 is 15 residues long. From germline, CDR1 is MNHEY and CDR2 SVGAGI. The CDR3 sequence: CASEPASGSSYEQYF. In DNA form, the CDR3 reads TGTGCCAGCGAGCCCGCTAGCGGAAGCTCCTACGAGCAGTACTTC.

This clone was found a few times. The same CDR3 also results from other DNA sequences found in this sample. The rearrangement joins TRBV19 to TRBJ1-3, with D tentatively TRBD1 (6 bases). Trimming took 7 bases from V and 2 from J, leaving 9 bases between them. Germline V gene lookup returns CDR1 LNHDA and CDR2 SQIVND (reference sequence). This CDR3 contains 13 residues. The CDR3 region is CASTRTAGNTIYF. CDR3 bases: TGTGCCAGTACCCGGACAGCTGGAAACACCATATATTTT.

The chain has TRBV28 and TRBJ1-5, with 7 bases aligning to TRBD1. The CDR3 is 17 residues long. Per the germline V gene, CDR1 is MDHEN and CDR2 is SYDVKM. The V gene end was trimmed by 5 bases and the J gene end by 4 bases; junction bases not matched to a gene: 14. CDR3 nucleotides: TGTGCCAGCAGTCTAGGGGGCCACAGGAAGGGAAATCAGCCCCAGCATTTT. Translation gives CASSLGGHRKGNQPQHF.

V gene TRBV30 combines with J gene TRBJ1-2; D possibly corresponds to TRBD1 (5 bases). This CDR3 has 12 residues. Trimming cost V 1 base and J 5 bases, with 8 bases left between them. Looked up from germline, CDR1 is GTSNPN and CDR2 is SVGIG (reference sequence). CDR3 amino acids: CAWSGGVYGYTF. CDR3 in DNA: TGTGCCTGGAGTGGGGGGGTTTATGGCTACACCTTC. Based on the CDR3 plus reference TRBV30 and TRBJ1-2, the full variable domain is SQTIHQWPATLVQPVGSPLSLECTVEGTSNPNLYWYRQAAGRGLQLLFYSVGIGQISSEVPQNLSASRPQDRQFILSSKKLLLSDSGFYLCAWSGGVYGYTFGSGTRLTVV.

Here the CDR3 reads CASRLAGISYEQYF. CDR3 in DNA: TGTGCCAGCAGACTAGCGGGAATATCCTACGAGCAGTACTTC. This rearrangement joins TRBV7-8 to TRBJ2-7, with 10 positions matching TRBD2. This CDR3 is 14 amino acids long. Trimming at V came to 6 bases and at J to 1 base, leaving 3 bases not matched to a gene. From germline, CDR1 is SGHVS and CDR2 FQNEAQ.

The chain uses TRBV3-1 (or the pseudogene TRBV3-2) and TRBJ2-1, with D maybe TRBD2 (6 bases). The CDR3 covers 15 residues. Germline V CDR1 and CDR2: LGHDT, YNNKEL (reference sequence). V lost 6 bases to trimming and J lost 5 bases, with 17 bases between them. CDR3 sequence: CASRTDTGGNNEQFF. CDR3 DNA: TGTGCCAGCAGGACCGACACCGGCGGGAACAATGAGCAGTTCTTC.

V usage is TRBV12-3 or TRBV12-4 and J usage is TRBJ2-1; 8 positions match TRBD1. This CDR3 is built from 13 residues. Trimming at V came to 2 bases and at J to 9 bases, leaving 3 bases not matched to a gene. The CDR3, as DNA: TGTGCCAGCAGTTTAAACAGGGGGATTGAGCAGTTCTTC. Translating it yields CASSLNRGIEQFF.

The genes are TRBV20-1 and TRBJ2-3; D is undetermined. Looked up from germline, CDR1 is DFQATT and CDR2 is SNEGSKA (reference sequence). The CDR3 is 11 amino acids. The V and J ends lost 6 bases and 10 bases respectively, with 14 bases between them. CDR3 coding DNA: TGCAGTGCCAAGGCGGCCCTCCCGCAGTATTTT. Protein product: CSAKAALPQYF.

This rearrangement joins TRBV7-6 to TRBJ2-5, with no clear D. This CDR3 has 14 amino acids. V was shortened by 6 bases and J by 1 base, with 12 bases between the two germline ends. Germline CDR1 and CDR2: SGHVS and FNYEAQ. The CDR3 is CASRPSGAQETQYF. Written as DNA, the CDR3 is TGTGCCAGCAGACCGTCGGGTGCCCAAGAGACCCAGTACTTC.